This is a list of T cell receptor beta chains from one sample in a study of blood T cell repertoires in COVID-19. The method was immunoSEQ multiplex PCR; TCRdb's version includes in-frame clones alone and lacks a portion of them. The sample includes fewer than 400,000 clones, approximately 88% seen only once; the top ten take roughly 5%. Sequencing was done on a sample of PBMCs or T cells enriched from blood (not recorded which). The origin of the receptors is a man aged 55 to 70 who had recovered from COVID-19. The CDR3 runs from the conserved cysteine through the conserved F or W. The D gene is left open where the match is weak. Size tells how often a clone was seen (once, few, many) or the class of an expanded clone, and some rows leave it out.

D,J,V,size,length,DNA,CDR3
NA,TRBJ2-7,TRBV9,NA,11,TGTGCCAGCAGCGTAGGTAACGAGCAGTACTTC,CASSVGNEQYF
NA,TRBJ2-7,TRBV5-6,NA,14,TGTGCCAGCAGCTTCGGCAGACTTTCCTACGAGCAGTACTTC,CASSFGRLSYEQYF
NA,TRBJ1-5,TRBV7-3,NA,14,TGTGCCAGCAGCCCGCCGAGGAGCAATCAGCCCCAGCATTTT,CASSPPRSNQPQHF
NA,TRBJ2-1,TRBV7-2,NA,8,TGTGCCAGCAGCCCAGAGTTCTTC,CASSPEFF
NA,TRBJ1-1,TRBV19,NA,15,TGTGCCAGTAGTCCCGGGGGGGAGATGAACACTGAAGCTTTCTTT,CASSPGGEMNTEAFF
TRBD2,TRBJ2-1,TRBV7-2,NA,16,TGTGCCAGCAGCCAAGGACTAGCGGGAGCGTCAGTTGAGCAGTTCTTC,CASSQGLAGASVEQFF
TRBD1,TRBJ2-7,TRBV7-2,NA,15,TGTGCCAGCAGCTCCCGAGGGGGACAGACCTACGAGCAGTACTTC,CASSSRGGQTYEQYF
NA,TRBJ2-5,TRBV20-1,NA,11,TGCAGTGCTAGGAGGGTTGAGACCCAGTACTTC,CSARRVETQYF
NA,TRBJ2-7,TRBV29-1,NA,12,TGCAGCACGAGCGGGCCATATTACGAGCAGTACTTC,CSTSGPYYEQYF
NA,TRBJ1-1,TRBV28,NA,13,TGTGCCAGCAGTTTAAGGGTCAGGGCTGAAGCTTTCTTT,CASSLRVRAEAFF
TRBD2,TRBJ2-7,TRBV18,once,16,TGTGCCAGCTCACCACCGAGTCTAGCGGGAAGCTACGAGCAGTACTTC,CASSPPSLAGSYEQYF
NA,TRBJ2-2,TRBV7-2,NA,13,TGTGCCAGCAGTCACACGGGTGCCGGGGAGCTGTTTTTT,CASSHTGAGELFF
NA,TRBJ1-6,TRBV11-3,NA,13,TGTGCCAGCAGCTTAAGGAGTAATTCACCCCTCCACTTT,CASSLRSNSPLHF
NA,TRBJ2-1,TRBV7-2,NA,16,TGTGCCAGCAGCTTAGCGTACAGCGGGCGGAACAATGAGCAGTTCTTC,CASSLAYSGRNNEQFF
NA,TRBJ1-6,TRBV5-1,few,16,TGCGCCAGCAGCTTGGACTCGGGGAGCCCCAATTCACCCCTCCACTTT,CASSLDSGSPNSPLHF
NA,TRBJ2-1,TRBV4-1,few,15,TGCGCCAGCAGCCAAGCGATAAGACAGGTAAAAGAGCAGTTCTTC,CASSQAIRQVKEQFF
NA,TRBJ1-1,TRBV2,NA,14,TGTGCCACGATCGACAGGATTTTAAACACTGAAGCTTTCTTT,CATIDRILNTEAFF
NA,TRBJ2-3,TRBV20-1,once,15,TGCAGTGCTAGTAGCAGGAGAGCGGGCACAGATACGCAGTATTTT,CSASSRRAGTDTQYF
NA,TRBJ2-3,TRBV10-1,NA,15,TGCGCCAGCAGTGAAGGACTCCCGGCGGCTTATACGCAGTATTTT,CASSEGLPAAYTQYF
NA,TRBJ1-1,TRBV29-1,NA,13,TGCAGCGCCGATGGACAGCTAAACACTGAAGCTTTCTTT,CSADGQLNTEAFF
TRBD1,TRBJ2-7,TRBV6-5,NA,11,TGTGCCAGCAGTAACAGGGGGCCGACGGTCTTC,CASSNRGPTVF
TRBD1,TRBJ2-6,TRBV30,NA,15,TGTGCCTGGACAACAGGGGTGGCGGGGGCCAACGTCCTGACTTTC,CAWTTGVAGANVLTF
TRBD2,TRBJ2-1,TRBV5-1,NA,19,TGCGCCAGCAGCTTGGTAGGGACTAGCGGGTCGAGCTCCTACAATGAGCAGTTCTTC,CASSLVGTSGSSSYNEQFF
TRBD1,TRBJ2-7,TRBV10-1,NA,14,TGCGCCAGCAATCCGGGACAGCATTTGCGCGAGCAGTACTTC,CASNPGQHLREQYF
NA,TRBJ1-4,TRBV11-2,NA,12,TGTGCCAGCAGCGGAGGCGGTGAAAAACTGTTTTTT,CASSGGGEKLFF
NA,TRBJ2-4,TRBV28,NA,21,TGTGCCAGCAGGCGTGTGGGGGCCGTCCTAGCGGAGCGGCTAGCCAAAAACATTCAGTACTTC,CASRRVGAVLAERLAKNIQYF
TRBD2,TRBJ2-1,TRBV5-1,NA,17,TGCGCCAGCAGCTCCGCACGGACTAGCGGGTATGACAATGAGCAGTTCTTC,CASSSARTSGYDNEQFF
TRBD2,TRBJ2-7,TRBV6-1,NA,18,TGTGCCAGCAGTGAAGCGGGAGGGACGCCCGCCCAAGCCTACGAGCAGTACTTC,CASSEAGGTPAQAYEQYF
TRBD2,TRBJ2-3,TRBV11-3,NA,17,TGTGCCAGCAGCTTAGGGACTAGCGGGGGATACACAGATACGCAGTATTTT,CASSLGTSGGYTDTQYF
NA,TRBJ2-1,TRBV5-6,NA,15,TGTGCCAGCAGCTTGGTTTGGCGGGACCACAATGAGCAGTTCTTC,CASSLVWRDHNEQFF
TRBD2,TRBJ2-1,TRBV5-1,few,15,TGCGCCAGCAGCTTACTAGCGGGAGAGAAGAGTGAGCAGTTCTTC,CASSLLAGEKSEQFF
TRBD1,TRBJ1-2,TRBV6-2/TRBV6-3,once,13,TGTGCCAGCAGCCCACAGGGGAGGACTGGCTACACCTTC,CASSPQGRTGYTF
TRBD2,TRBJ2-1,TRBV6-2/TRBV6-3,NA,14,TGTGCCAGCATCCCGAGCGGGAGTGGGGATGAGCAGTTCTTC,CASIPSGSGDEQFF
TRBD1,TRBJ2-7,TRBV5-4,NA,15,TGTGCCAGCAGCCTACCGGGACAGGGTAGCTACGAGCAGTACTTC,CASSLPGQGSYEQYF
NA,TRBJ2-5,TRBV9,NA,14,TGTGCCAGCAGCGTAGCCGGGGGCCAAGAGACCCAGTACTTC,CASSVAGGQETQYF
TRBD2,TRBJ2-7,TRBV10-1,NA,14,TGCGCCAGCAGTGAGGGTACTAGCGGATACGAGCAGTACTTC,CASSEGTSGYEQYF
TRBD1,TRBJ2-7,TRBV5-1,once,14,TGCGCCAGCAGCTTGGCACAGGGGAACTACGAGCAGTACTTC,CASSLAQGNYEQYF
NA,TRBJ1-1,TRBV4-2,NA,14,TGTGCCAGCAGCCAATTTAGGGGGAACACTGAAGCTTTCTTT,CASSQFRGNTEAFF
NA,TRBJ2-7,TRBV27,NA,14,TGTGCCAGCAGGGGTTCGACAGGAGTCTACGAGCAGTACTTC,CASRGSTGVYEQYF
TRBD2,TRBJ2-7,TRBV10-3,NA,15,TGTGCCATCACTCCGACTAGCGGGAGGGTCAACGAGCAGTACTTC,CAITPTSGRVNEQYF
TRBD1,TRBJ1-1,TRBV5-1,NA,14,TGCGCCAGCAGCTCCACAGGGGCGAACACTGAAGCTTTCTTT,CASSSTGANTEAFF
NA,TRBJ1-1,TRBV5-6,NA,13,TGTGCCAGCAGCTTGTTCCGGGGCACTGAAGCTTTCTTT,CASSLFRGTEAFF
NA,TRBJ1-1,TRBV5-1,NA,14,TGCGCCAGCAGCTCACAGGGCGGGTACACTGAAGCTTTCTTT,CASSSQGGYTEAFF
NA,TRBJ2-3,TRBV24-1,NA,16,TGTGCCACCAGTGATGCCCTTGCCGAGGTCACAGATACGCAGTATTTT,CATSDALAEVTDTQYF
NA,TRBJ1-5,TRBV7-9,NA,13,TGTGCCAGCAGCCCCTCCGGCAATCAGCCCCAGCATTTT,CASSPSGNQPQHF
NA,TRBJ1-3,TRBV30,NA,13,TGTGCCTGGGAAGTTATCTCTGGAAACACCATATATTTT,CAWEVISGNTIYF
TRBD2,TRBJ2-2,TRBV27,NA,15,TGTGCCAGCGGTTTGGCGGGAGGCCAAACCGGGGAGCTGTTTTTT,CASGLAGGQTGELFF
TRBD2,TRBJ2-1,TRBV2,NA,15,TGTGCCAGCAAACAAGCGGGAGTTCGCTACAATGAGCAGTTCTTC,CASKQAGVRYNEQFF
NA,TRBJ2-3,TRBV28,NA,14,TGTGCCAGCACTTTGAGACTCAGCACAGATACGCAGTATTTT,CASTLRLSTDTQYF
TRBD2,TRBJ2-7,TRBV7-2,NA,15,TGTGCCAGCAGCTTCTCTAGCGGGAGAGCCCACGAGCAGTACTTC,CASSFSSGRAHEQYF
NA,TRBJ1-2,TRBV19,NA,13,TGTGCCAGTAGTGCAGGGGCCGCTATCGGCTACACCTTC,CASSAGAAIGYTF
NA,TRBJ2-3,TRBV28,NA,12,TGTGCCAGCAGTCGGAGACTGGATACGCAGTATTTT,CASSRRLDTQYF
TRBD1,TRBJ2-7,TRBV13,NA,16,TGTGCCAGCAGCTTAGGTTTCGGGGACAGGGTTTACGAGCAGTACTTC,CASSLGFGDRVYEQYF
NA,TRBJ2-7,TRBV12-3/TRBV12-4,NA,13,TGTGCCAGCAGTTTAGCGACTTCCTACGAGCAGTACTTC,CASSLATSYEQYF
NA,TRBJ1-5,TRBV20-1,NA,15,TGCAGTGCTAGTACCTCCGGGACACACAATCAGCCCCAGCATTTT,CSASTSGTHNQPQHF
TRBD2,TRBJ2-2,TRBV5-1,NA,16,TGCGCCAGCATCCCGGGCGGGAGGGCGAACACCGGGGAGCTGTTTTTT,CASIPGGRANTGELFF
NA,TRBJ1-1,TRBV5-1,NA,15,TGCGCCAGCAGCTTGTCTCCGGGTGCTAACACTGAAGCTTTCTTT,CASSLSPGANTEAFF
NA,TRBJ1-5,TRBV28,NA,16,TGTGCCAGCAGGGTTCGAGGGGGGGCTAGCAATCAGCCCCAGCATTTT,CASRVRGGASNQPQHF
TRBD2,TRBJ2-5,TRBV19,NA,17,TGTGCCAGTAGTAAGAGGGGGGCTAGCGGGAATAGAGAGACCCAGTACTTC,CASSKRGASGNRETQYF